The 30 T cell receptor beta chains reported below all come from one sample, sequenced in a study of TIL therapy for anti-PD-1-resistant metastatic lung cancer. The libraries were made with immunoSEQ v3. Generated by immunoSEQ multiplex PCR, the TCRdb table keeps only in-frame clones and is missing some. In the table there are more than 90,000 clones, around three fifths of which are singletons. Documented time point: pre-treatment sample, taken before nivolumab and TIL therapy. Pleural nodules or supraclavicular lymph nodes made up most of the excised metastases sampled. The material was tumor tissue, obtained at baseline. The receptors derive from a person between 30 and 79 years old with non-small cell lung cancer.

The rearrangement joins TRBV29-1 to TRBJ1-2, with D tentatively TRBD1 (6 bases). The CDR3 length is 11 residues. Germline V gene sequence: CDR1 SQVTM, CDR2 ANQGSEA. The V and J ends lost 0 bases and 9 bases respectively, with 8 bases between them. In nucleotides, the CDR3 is TGCAGCGTTGAAGAACAGGGCCGCTACACCTTC. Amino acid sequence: CSVEEQGRYTF.

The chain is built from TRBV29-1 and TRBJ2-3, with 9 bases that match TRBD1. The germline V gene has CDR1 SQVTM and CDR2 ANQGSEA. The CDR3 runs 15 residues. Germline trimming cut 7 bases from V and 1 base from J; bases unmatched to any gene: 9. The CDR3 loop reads CSAATGGRGTDTQYF. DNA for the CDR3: TGCAGCGCCGCGACAGGGGGAAGAGGCACAGATACGCAGTATTTT.

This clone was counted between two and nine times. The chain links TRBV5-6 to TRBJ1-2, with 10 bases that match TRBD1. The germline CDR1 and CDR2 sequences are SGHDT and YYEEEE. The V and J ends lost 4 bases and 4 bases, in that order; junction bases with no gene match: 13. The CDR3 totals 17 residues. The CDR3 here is CASSGRGQGDSSYGYTF. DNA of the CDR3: TGTGCCAGCAGCGGCCGCGGACAGGGGGATAGTTCCTATGGCTACACCTTC.

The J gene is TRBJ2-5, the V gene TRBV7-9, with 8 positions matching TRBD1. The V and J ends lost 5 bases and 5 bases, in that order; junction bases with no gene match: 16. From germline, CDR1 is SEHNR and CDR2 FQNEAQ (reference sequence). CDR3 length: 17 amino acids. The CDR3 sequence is CASSPPDRASPLETQYF. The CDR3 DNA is TGTGCCAGCAGCCCCCCGGACAGGGCTAGTCCATTGGAGACCCAGTACTTC.

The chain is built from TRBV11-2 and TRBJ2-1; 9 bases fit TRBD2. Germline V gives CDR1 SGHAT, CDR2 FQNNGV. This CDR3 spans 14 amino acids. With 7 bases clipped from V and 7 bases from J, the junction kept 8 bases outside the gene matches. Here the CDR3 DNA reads TGTGCCAGCACTGGCGGGGGGGCGAGGAATGAGCAGTTCTTC. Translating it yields CASTGGGARNEQFF.

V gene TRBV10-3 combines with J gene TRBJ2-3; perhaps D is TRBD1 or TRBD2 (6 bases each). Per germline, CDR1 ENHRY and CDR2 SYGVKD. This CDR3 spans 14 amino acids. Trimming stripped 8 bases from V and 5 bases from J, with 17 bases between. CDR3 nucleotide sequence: TGTGCCATCCAGGAACGGGCGGGACAAGATACGCAGTATTTT. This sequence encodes CAIQERAGQDTQYF.

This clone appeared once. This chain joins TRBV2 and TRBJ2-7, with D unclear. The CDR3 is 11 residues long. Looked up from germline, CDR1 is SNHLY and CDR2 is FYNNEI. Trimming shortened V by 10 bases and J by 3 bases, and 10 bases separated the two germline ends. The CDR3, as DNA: TGTGCCACTCTTCGGAACTACGAGCAGTACTTC. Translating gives CATLRNYEQYF.

The CDR3 sequence is CASRHEPNGQPQHF. The DNA of the CDR3 is TGTGCCAGCAGGCATGAACCAAATGGTCAGCCCCAGCATTTT. This chain uses TRBV6-6 with TRBJ1-5; D not certain. The CDR3 runs 14 residues. In germline, CDR1 is MNHNY, CDR2 SVGAGI (reference sequence). Trimming stripped 6 bases from V and 6 bases from J, with 15 bases between.

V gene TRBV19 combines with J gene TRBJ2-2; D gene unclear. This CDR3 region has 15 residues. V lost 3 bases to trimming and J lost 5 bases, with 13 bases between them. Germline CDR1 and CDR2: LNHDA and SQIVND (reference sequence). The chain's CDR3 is CASSISSPRTGELFF. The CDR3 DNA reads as TGTGCCAGTAGTATTAGCAGCCCAAGGACCGGGGAGCTGTTTTTT.

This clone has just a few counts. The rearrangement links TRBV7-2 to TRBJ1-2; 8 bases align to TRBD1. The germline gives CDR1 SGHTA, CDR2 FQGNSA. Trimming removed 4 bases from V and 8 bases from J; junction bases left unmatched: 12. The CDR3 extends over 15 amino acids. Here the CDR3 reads CASSSRPGTGWGYTF. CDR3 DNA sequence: TGTGCCAGCAGCTCTCGTCCCGGGACAGGTTGGGGCTACACCTTC.

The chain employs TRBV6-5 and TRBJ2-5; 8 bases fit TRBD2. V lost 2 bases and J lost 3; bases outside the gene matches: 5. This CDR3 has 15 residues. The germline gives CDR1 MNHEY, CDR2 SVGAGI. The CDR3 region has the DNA TGTGCCAGCAGTTACCGACGAGCGGGGGAAGAGACCCAGTACTTC. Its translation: CASSYRRAGEETQYF.

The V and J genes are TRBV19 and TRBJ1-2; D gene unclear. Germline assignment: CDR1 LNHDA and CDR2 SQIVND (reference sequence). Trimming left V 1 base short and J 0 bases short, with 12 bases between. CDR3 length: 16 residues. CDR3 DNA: TGTGCCAGTAGTATAGCCGGAAGGATCTCTAACTATGGCTACACCTTC. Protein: CASSIAGRISNYGYTF.

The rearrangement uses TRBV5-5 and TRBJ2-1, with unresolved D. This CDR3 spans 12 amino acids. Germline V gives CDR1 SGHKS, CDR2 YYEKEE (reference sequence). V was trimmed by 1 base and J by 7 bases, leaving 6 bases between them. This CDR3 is CASSLTVNEQFF. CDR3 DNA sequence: TGTGCCAGCAGCTTGACGGTAAATGAGCAGTTCTTC.

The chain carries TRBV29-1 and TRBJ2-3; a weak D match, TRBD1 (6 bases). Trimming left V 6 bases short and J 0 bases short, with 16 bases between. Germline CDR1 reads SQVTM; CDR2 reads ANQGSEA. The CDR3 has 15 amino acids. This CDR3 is CSVTGTPYSTDTQYF. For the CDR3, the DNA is TGCAGCGTAACCGGGACACCCTATAGCACAGATACGCAGTATTTT.

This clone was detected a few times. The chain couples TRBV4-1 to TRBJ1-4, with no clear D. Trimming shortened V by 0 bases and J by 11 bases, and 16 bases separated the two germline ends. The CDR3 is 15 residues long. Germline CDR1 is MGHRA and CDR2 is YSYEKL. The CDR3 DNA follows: TGCGCCAGCAGCCAAGAGACCCAATACTTCGGGAAACTGTTTTTT. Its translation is CASSQETQYFGKLFF.

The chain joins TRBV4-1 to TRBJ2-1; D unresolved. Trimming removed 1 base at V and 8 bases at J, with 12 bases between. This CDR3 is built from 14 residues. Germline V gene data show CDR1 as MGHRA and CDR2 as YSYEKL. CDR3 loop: CASSQAPGWYEQFF. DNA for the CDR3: TGCGCCAGCAGCCAAGCCCCTGGTTGGTATGAGCAGTTCTTC.

CDR3 region: CASSAFPGQGARETQYF. DNA of the CDR3: TGTGCCAGCAGTGCCTTTCCGGGACAGGGGGCAAGAGAGACCCAGTACTTC. This chain links TRBV6-1 with TRBJ2-5; TRBD1 matches 12 bases. The CDR3 runs 17 residues. After removal of 4 bases from V and 4 bases from J, the junction contained 10 bases not matched to a gene. CDR1 and CDR2 from the germline V gene are MNHNS and SASEGT.

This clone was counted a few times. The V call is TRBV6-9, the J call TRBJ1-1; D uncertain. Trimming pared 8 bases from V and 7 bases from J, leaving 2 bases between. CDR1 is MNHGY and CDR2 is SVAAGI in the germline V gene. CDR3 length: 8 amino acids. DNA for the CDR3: TGTGCCAGCGTTGAAGCTTTCTTT. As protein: CASVEAFF.

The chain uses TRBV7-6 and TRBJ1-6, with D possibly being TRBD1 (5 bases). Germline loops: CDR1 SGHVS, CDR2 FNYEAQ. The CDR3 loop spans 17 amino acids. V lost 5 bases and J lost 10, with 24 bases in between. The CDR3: CASSLPPPPGVRSPLHF. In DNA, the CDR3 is TGTGCCAGCAGCCTACCTCCACCGCCGGGGGTCCGATCACCCCTCCACTTT.

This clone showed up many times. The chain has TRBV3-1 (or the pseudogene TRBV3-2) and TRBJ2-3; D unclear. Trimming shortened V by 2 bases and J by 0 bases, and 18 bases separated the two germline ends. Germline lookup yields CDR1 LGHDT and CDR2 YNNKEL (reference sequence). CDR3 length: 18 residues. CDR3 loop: CASSQPFPGSTSTDTQYF. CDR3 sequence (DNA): TGTGCCAGCAGCCAACCGTTTCCAGGCTCCACTAGCACAGATACGCAGTATTTT.

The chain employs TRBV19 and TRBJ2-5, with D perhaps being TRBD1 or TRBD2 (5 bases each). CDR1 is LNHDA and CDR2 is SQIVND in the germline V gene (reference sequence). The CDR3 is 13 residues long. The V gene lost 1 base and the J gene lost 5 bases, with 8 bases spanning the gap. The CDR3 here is CASSIVEGETQYF. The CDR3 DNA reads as TGTGCCAGTAGTATAGTCGAGGGGGAGACCCAGTACTTC.

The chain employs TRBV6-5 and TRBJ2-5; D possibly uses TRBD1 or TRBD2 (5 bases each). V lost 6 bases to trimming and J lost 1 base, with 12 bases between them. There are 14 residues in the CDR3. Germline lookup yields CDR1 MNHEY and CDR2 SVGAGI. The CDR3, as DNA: TGTGCCAGCAGGGCTCCCGGGACCCAAGAGACCCAGTACTTC. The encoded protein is CASRAPGTQETQYF.

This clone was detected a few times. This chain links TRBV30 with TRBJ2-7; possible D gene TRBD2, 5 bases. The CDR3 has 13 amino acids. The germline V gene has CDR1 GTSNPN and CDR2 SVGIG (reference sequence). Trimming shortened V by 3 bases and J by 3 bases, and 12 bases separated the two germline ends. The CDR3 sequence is CAWRGRLDYEQYF. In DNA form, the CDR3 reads TGTGCCTGGAGAGGGAGACTTGACTACGAGCAGTACTTC.

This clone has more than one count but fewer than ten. The CDR3 nucleotides are TGTGCCAGCAGTGAAGGTTTAAGACAGGGGGTCCGAGAGACCCAGTACTTC. The encoded protein is CASSEGLRQGVRETQYF. The rearrangement links TRBV6-1 to TRBJ2-5, with TRBD1 matching 9 bases. Per the germline V gene, CDR1 is MNHNS and CDR2 is SASEGT. The CDR3 has 17 residues. V lost 1 base to trimming and J lost 4 bases; unmatched junction nucleotides: 10.

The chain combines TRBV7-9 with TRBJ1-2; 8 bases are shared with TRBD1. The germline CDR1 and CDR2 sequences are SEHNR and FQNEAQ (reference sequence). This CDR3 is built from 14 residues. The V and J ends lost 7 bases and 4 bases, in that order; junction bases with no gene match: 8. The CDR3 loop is CASTDTGGTYGYTF. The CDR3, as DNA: TGTGCCAGCACCGACACAGGGGGGACCTATGGCTACACCTTC.

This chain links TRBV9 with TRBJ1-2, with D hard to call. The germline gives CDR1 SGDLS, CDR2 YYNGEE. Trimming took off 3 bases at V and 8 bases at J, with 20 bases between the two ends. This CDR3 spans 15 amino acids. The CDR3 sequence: CASSGRFVAGKGYTF. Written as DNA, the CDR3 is TGTGCCAGCAGCGGTCGGTTCGTGGCAGGAAAAGGCTACACCTTC. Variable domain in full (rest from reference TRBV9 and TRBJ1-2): DSGVTQTPKHLITATGQRVTLRCSPRSGDLSVYWYQQSLDQGLQFLIQYYNGEERAKGNILERFSAQQFPDLHSELNLSSLELGDSALYFCASSGRFVAGKGYTFGSGTRLTVV.

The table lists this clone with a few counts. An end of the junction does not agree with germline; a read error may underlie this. CDR3 sequence: CASTYGGFNQPQHF. CDR3 nucleotide sequence: TGTGCCAGCACTTACGGGGGGTTTAATCAGCCCCAGCATTTT. The genes are TRBV6-2 or TRBV6-3 and TRBJ1-5; possible D gene TRBD1, 5 bases. Germline CDR1 and CDR2: MNHEY and SVGEGT. The CDR3 has 14 residues.

The CDR3 DNA is TGTGCCAGCAGCTTAGCGGAAGGGACAGGCGTTTATAGCAATCAGCCCCAGCATTTT. This codes for CASSLAEGTGVYSNQPQHF. V is TRBV7-2 and J is TRBJ1-5, with 8 nucleotides matching TRBD1. J gave up 0 bases and V 0 bases, and 10 bases lay outside the gene matches. Looked up from germline, CDR1 is SGHTA and CDR2 is FQGNSA. This CDR3 comprises 19 residues. Variable domain in full (rest from reference TRBV7-2 and TRBJ1-5): GAGVSQSPSNKVTEKGKDVELRCDPISGHTALYWYRQSLGQGLEFLIYFQGNSAPDKSGLPSDRFSAERTGGSVSTLTIQRTQQEDSAVYLCASSLAEGTGVYSNQPQHFGDGTRLSIL.

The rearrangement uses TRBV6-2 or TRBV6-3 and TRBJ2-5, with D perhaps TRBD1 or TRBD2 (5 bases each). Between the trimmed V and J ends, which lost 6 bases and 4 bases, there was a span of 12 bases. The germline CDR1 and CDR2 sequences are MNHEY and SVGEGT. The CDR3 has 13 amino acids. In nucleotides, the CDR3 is TGTGCCAGCAGCAGGGAGATTCGAGAGACCCAGTACTTC. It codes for CASSREIRETQYF.

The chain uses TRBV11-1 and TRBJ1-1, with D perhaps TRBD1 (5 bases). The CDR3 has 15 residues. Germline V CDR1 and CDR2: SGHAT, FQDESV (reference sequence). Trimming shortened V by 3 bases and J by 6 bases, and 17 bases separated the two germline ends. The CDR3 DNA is TGTGCCAGCAGCTTGGGGGGGTTGGAGGCCCCTGAAGCTTTCTTT. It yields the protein CASSLGGLEAPEAFF.